This T cell receptor (beta chain) was observed in a study of shared clonotypes between healthy human individuals. Germline CDR1 reads MNHEY; CDR2 reads SMNVEV (reference sequence). V lost 6 bases to trimming and J lost 4 bases, with 13 bases between them. The CDR3 is 13 amino acids. Libraries were prepared by immunoSEQ multiplex PCR; TCRdb keeps only in-frame clonotypes and omits some of them. The sample yields approximately 510,000 clones, approximately 85% seen once. This clonotype was sampled from a woman aged 40 to 49 in good health. Some clones in this sample may be carry-over from other donors' samples. Specimen: PBMCs. The chain joins TRBV27 to TRBJ2-7; tentatively, D is TRBD2 (6 bases). The CDR3 reads CASSLHRGYEQYF. The CDR3 DNA sequence: TGTGCCAGCAGCCTTCATCGGGGGTACGAGCAGTACTTC.